This TCR beta chain stems from a study of T cell repertoires in aging, cancer and after chemotherapy. Background on the study: The whole study produced a dataset of millions of TCR reads.

Amplification of TCR beta used genomic DNA extracted from peripheral blood. Study-level points and caveats: In healthy donors, age-related TCR diversity loss mainly reflected lost richness. Compared with age-matched healthy donors, untreated hematological or solid cancer patients showed higher blood TCR clonality.

The CDR3 spans 13 residues. From germline, CDR1 is DFQATT and CDR2 SNEGSKA (reference sequence). Deletions cut 6 bases from V and 5 bases from J, with 13 bases between. A note on this clonotype: Its antigen is as yet unknown.

Multiplex touch-down PCR with TRB-A/B primers amplified rearranged V-D-J TRB sequences. TCRdb re-called the multiplex PCR reads through MiXCR, storing one row per CDR3 protein. The data contain under 3,000 distinct CDR3 sequences, less than 25% of them singletons. Sequencing was performed on blood. This receptor was taken from a human donor with a solid tumor. This chain uses TRBV20-1 with TRBJ2-2; no reliable D call. CDR3 DNA: TGCAGTGCCCTCCCCCCCGGGACCGGGGAGCTGTTTTTT. Protein: CSALPPGTGELFF.